This T cell receptor (beta chain) was captured by sequencing in a study of blood T cell repertoires in COVID-19 (dated by TCRdb to 2018 to 2021). Some background on the complete study: Collaborator samples came from the United States, Italy and Spain and covered acute and convalescent phases of COVID-19. The prospective study material was composed of cDNA or gDNA derived from T cells, B-cell-depleted T cells, or PBMCs. The dataset comprised deeply sampled blood TCRbeta repertoires from subjects exposed to, actively infected with, or recovered from COVID-19. A freely available public database, intended as a resource for researchers studying the immune response to SARS-CoV-2, is where the repertoires were released. The samples were drawn from two sources: the first 160 participants of the ongoing ImmuneRACE study, and 1,254 subjects contributed by 6 global collaborators. Sample metadata almost always included a de-identified subject ID, COVID-19 status, age in years and sex. Where available, HLA class I and class II types were obtained from metadata supplied by the sample provider rather than from assay-based typing.

Findings and caveats that apply to the study as a whole: Clinical and demographic metadata were provided uncurated, with the amount varying by source and participant.

V loses 0 bases, J loses 4 bases, and the germline ends lie 15 bases apart. The CDR3 runs 16 amino acids, cysteine and phenylalanine included. The DNA shown is the 48-base CDR3, in frame from base 1. In the germline V gene (reference sequence), CDR1 corresponds to GTSNPN and CDR2 to SVGIG. The immunoSEQ Assay, a bias-controlled multiplex PCR, was used to amplify TCRbeta CDR3 regions from genomic DNA. Per the source publication's procedure: The number of nucleated cells in each sample was estimated from the amplification of reference gene primers within the assay. To quantify the absolute abundance of each unique TCRbeta CDR3 rearrangement, sequence reads were collapsed and filtered. For each sample, productive Simpson clonality was calculated as the square root of Simpson's diversity index across productive rearrangements. In TCRdb, the immuneACCESS table is reduced to in-frame sequences with V and J assigned. These tables do not hold every clone; where another copy was compared, an unresolved V gene accounts for under half, and the others remain unexplained. V and J calls and clone size come straight from that table; D and trimming were deduced from the DNA. For this sample the table gives 350,000 to 450,000 clones, of which around 91% were detected only once. The ten largest clones take up roughly 1.1% of the sample.

In the prospective study, participants were 18 to 89 years old, resided in around 25 geographic areas of the United States, and were enrolled through a virtual design. Cohort assignment in the prospective study relied on participant-reported clinical history from a screening survey and a study questionnaire. Recovered participants in ImmuneRACE Cohort 3 were defined as having two consecutive negative NP/OP PCR tests, clearance from a healthcare professional, or resolution of symptoms. In the prospective study, mobile phlebotomists collected whole blood, serum and a nasopharyngeal or oropharyngeal swab from each participant. Participants in the prospective study had the option to provide additional blood draws and questionnaires over a roughly 2-month period. Before DNA extraction, prospective study blood samples were shipped either frozen or at room temperature. Comments on this clone: Its target antigen remains unknown. No much larger clone exists at a distance of one base, and base qualities are not known.

Sequenced input: PBMCs or T cells enriched from blood (not recorded which). The V gene is TRBV30 and the J gene is TRBJ2-2, with a tentative D gene TRBD1 over 5 matching bases. The TCR was taken from a man aged 30-40 years who had recovered from COVID-19. The CDR3 sequence is CAWSVYVGRGTGELFF. The bases read TGTGCCTGGAGTGTATATGTGGGGCGAGGCACCGGGGAGCTGTTTTTT.